This T cell receptor (beta chain) emerged from a study of T cells in tuberculosis. Overall study: CD1B tetramers identified T cells specific for mycobacterial lipid GMM.

Adolescents were screened for latent TB by skin test and IGRA. Each clinical donor contributed on average roughly 92,000 T cells from unsorted cryopreserved PBMC. In this sample, this clone turned up a few times. Its cognate antigen is unknown. TCRdb's copy holds only in-frame clones and misses some; the assay was immunoSEQ multiplex PCR. This sample has 35,000 to 45,000 clones; approximately 94% occur once, and the top ten carry about 2%. Overall study results and limits: Active tuberculosis TCR-alpha repertoires lay closer to GMM-specific TCRs than IGRA-negative controls, suggesting clonal expansion.

This CDR3 is built from 15 residues. Trimming left V 2 bases short and J 0 bases short, with 5 bases between. Germline V gives CDR1 KGHSH, CDR2 LQKENI. Sequencing was done on a sample of PBMCs. The genes are TRBV18 and TRBJ2-6; D possibly corresponds to TRBD2 (5 bases). The sequence was obtained from a donor aged 10 to 29 with latent tuberculosis or without tuberculosis infection. Some clones in this sample may be carry-over from other donors' samples. The CDR3 coding sequence is TGTGCCAGCTCACCAGGGAGCTCTGGGGCCAACGTCCTGACTTTC. Translated, it gives CASSPGSSGANVLTF.